A selection of T cell receptor beta chains follows, all from one sample in a study of T-cell reconstitution after alpha-beta-depleted transplantation in children. Via MiXCR, TCRdb re-called the PCR reads, giving one row per CDR3 protein. Of around 580,000 distinct CDR3 sequences listed, 25% to 30% are singletons. The starting material was PBMCs, obtained before TCRalphabeta/CD19-depleted stem cell transplant. These receptors all come from a boy younger than two with Wiskott-Aldrich syndrome, due to receive a stem cell transplant. CDR3s include the opening cysteine and the closing phenylalanine or tryptophan. Each record gives: CDR3 protein, CDR3 DNA, clone size, D gene, V gene, J gene. The D gene is left open where the match is weak. Some rows mark clone size as missing; the rest say once, few, many or name a class of expanded clone.

CDR3: CSASPGLAGSGELFF; DNA: TGCAGTGCTAGCCCGGGACTAGCGGGATCGGGGGAGCTGTTTTTT; size: NA; D: TRBD2; V: TRBV20-1; J: TRBJ2-2
CDR3: CASSARRTGGETQYF; DNA: TGTGCCAGCAGCGCTCGACGGACAGGGGGAGAGACCCAGTACTTC; size: few; D: TRBD1; V: TRBV9; J: TRBJ2-5
CDR3: CSARVSGVSYNEQFF; DNA: TGCAGTGCTAGAGTTAGCGGGGTTTCCTACAATGAGCAGTTCTTC; size: NA; D: TRBD2; V: TRBV20-1; J: TRBJ2-1
CDR3: CASSQAAGRTDTQYF; DNA: TGCGCCAGCAGCCAAGCGGCGGGACGCACAGATACGCAGTATTTT; size: few; D: NA; V: TRBV4-1; J: TRBJ2-3
CDR3: CASSPDTRGYGYTF; DNA: TGCGCCAGCAGCCCGGACACCCGAGGCTATGGCTACACCTTC; size: NA; D: NA; V: TRBV5-1; J: TRBJ1-2
CDR3: CSVERNSYEQYF; DNA: TGCAGCGTTGAAAGGAACTCCTACGAGCAGTACTTC; size: few; D: NA; V: TRBV29-1; J: TRBJ2-7
CDR3: CASSYSGHLARDTQYF; DNA: TGTGCCAGCAGTTACTCAGGCCACCTAGCACGAGATACGCAGTATTTT; size: many; D: NA; V: TRBV6-5; J: TRBJ2-3
CDR3: CATTQLAGGTDTQYF; DNA: TGTGCCACTACTCAACTAGCGGGAGGTACAGATACGCAGTATTTT; size: few; D: TRBD2; V: TRBV19; J: TRBJ2-3
CDR3: CASSLGAEGPYGYTF; DNA: TGTGCCAGCAGCTTAGGTGCAGAAGGGCCCTATGGCTACACCTTC; size: NA; D: NA; V: TRBV7-9; J: TRBJ1-2
CDR3: CASSIVTRGEVITEAFF; DNA: TGTGCCAGTAGTATAGTAACCCGGGGAGAAGTGATAACTGAAGCTTTCTTT; size: few; D: NA; V: TRBV19; J: TRBJ1-1
CDR3: CASSQDLHGNTIYF; DNA: TGTGCCAGCAGCCAAGATCTACATGGAAACACCATATATTTT; size: NA; D: NA; V: TRBV3-1; J: TRBJ1-3
CDR3: CASSPDTATNEKLFF; DNA: TGTGCCAGCAGCCCGGACACCGCAACTAATGAAAAACTGTTTTTT; size: NA; D: NA; V: TRBV14; J: TRBJ1-4
CDR3: CASSLGSYQGEQFF; DNA: TGTGCCAGCAGTTTAGGGTCTTACCAGGGTGAGCAGTTCTTC; size: once; D: NA; V: TRBV12-3/TRBV12-4; J: TRBJ2-1
CDR3: CASSVRLAVSYNEQFF; DNA: TGTGCCAGCAGCGTGAGACTAGCGGTCTCCTACAATGAGCAGTTCTTC; size: few; D: TRBD2; V: TRBV5-6; J: TRBJ2-1
CDR3: CASSFDQGPGNTIYF; DNA: TGTGCCAGCAGTTTTGATCAGGGGCCTGGAAACACCATATATTTT; size: NA; D: NA; V: TRBV12-3/TRBV12-4; J: TRBJ1-3
CDR3: CSATQIAKNIQYF; DNA: TGCAGTGCCACCCAGATAGCCAAAAACATTCAGTACTTC; size: NA; D: NA; V: TRBV20-1; J: TRBJ2-4